Sequencing of this TCR beta chain was carried out in a study of blood T cells in healthy people across ages. V was trimmed by 4 bases and J by 7 bases, leaving 20 bases between them. From germline, CDR1 is MDHEN and CDR2 SYDVKM. This CDR3 is 16 amino acids long. Then a second PCR, running roughly 7 to 12 cycles, was carried out with a sample-barcoded 5' primer and a J-beta primer mix. TCRdb re-derived calls from the 5' RACE reads in MiXCR, one entry per CDR3 protein. The sample includes around 1.7 million distinct CDR3 sequences, approximately 30% of them seen just once. In regard to this clonotype: Its antigen is as yet unknown.

Points from the study as a whole: Lack of knowledge of donor CMV status possibly confounded expanded clonotype changes. Strongly correlated with naive T cell percentage was TCR beta diversity. Versus aged donors, long-lived donors had higher diversity and more naive CD4+ cells.

The receptor was derived from a woman younger than 45 in good health. V and J are TRBV28 and TRBJ2-1, with a tentative D call TRBD1 (7 bases). The specimen sequenced was blood. The DNA for the CDR3 is TGTGCCAGCAGTTCTGGGGGGCTGACAGGGAGAAATGAGCAGTTCTTC. It specifies CASSSGGLTGRNEQFF. Complete variable domain (other parts from reference TRBV28 and TRBJ2-1): DVKVTQSSRYLVKRTGEKVFLECVQDMDHENMFWYRQDPGLGLRLIYFSYDVKMKEKGDIPEGYSVSREKKERFSLILESASTNQTSMYLCASSSGGLTGRNEQFFGPGTRLTVL.